The subject of this entry is one TCR beta chain. Sequencing was performed with immunoSEQ multiplex PCR; in TCRdb, only in-frame clones are kept and a portion is missing. The sample includes 300,000 to 400,000 clones, approximately 90% of them seen just once. The sample originates from a study of Ad26.COV2.S vaccination and SARS-CoV-2 variants. Germline lookup yields CDR1 SGHDN and CDR2 FVKESK. The CDR3 has 14 residues. Trimming cost V 0 bases and J 4 bases, with 9 bases left between them. Sequenced here: peripheral blood, sampled after recovery from COVID-19. The rearrangement joins TRBV14 to TRBJ1-1; D is unclear. This TCR was recovered from a human donor who had recovered from COVID-19. The CDR3 here is CASSQDFRRTEAFF. CDR3 nucleotides: TGTGCCAGCAGCCAAGATTTCCGCCGCACTGAAGCTTTCTTT. Full variable domain (missing parts from reference TRBV14 and TRBJ1-1): EAGVTQFPSHSVIEKGQTVTLRCDPISGHDNLYWYRRVMGKEIKFLLHFVKESKQDESGMPNNRFLAERTGGTYSTLKVQPAELEDSGVYFCASSQDFRRTEAFFGQGTRLTVV.